Given below is one TCR beta chain in context. This CDR3 spans 15 amino acids. In germline, CDR1 is MNHNY, CDR2 SVGAGI (reference sequence). The V end was cut by 6 bases, the J end by 0 bases, with 15 bases between. Original handling: Amplification with reference gene primers provided the estimates of nucleated cell counts. Assay used: immunoSEQ multiplex PCR; TCRdb lists only in-frame clones, some missing. The DNA was the basis for D and trimming; V, J and clone size are from that table. The sample has 95,000 to 150,000 clones; 92% are singletons. The record originates from a study of blood T cell repertoires in COVID-19. The wider study: Some COVID-19 samples were acute and others convalescent; all came from the United States, Italy and Spain.

The receptor was isolated from a man between 50 and 59 years old with COVID-19, enrolled during active disease. Specimen: peripheral blood. The chain couples TRBV6-6 to TRBJ2-7, with D possibly matching TRBD2 (5 bases). CDR3 DNA sequence: TGTGCCAGCAGCCTTACTAGAGCCGCCTCCTACGAGCAGTACGTC. As protein: CASSLTRAASYEQYV.